The clone carrying this TCR beta chain was seen at least ten times. J gave up 4 bases and V 8 bases, and 5 bases lay outside the gene matches. CDR3 length: 13 residues. Per germline, CDR1 MNHEY and CDR2 SMNVEV (reference sequence). TCRdb fed the 5' RACE reads into MiXCR, producing one record per CDR3 protein. The repertoire consists of hundreds of thousands of distinct CDR3 sequences, with roughly 6% occurring once and the leading ten covering about 1.8%. This entry comes from a study of identical twins. Sequencing was performed on naive T cells sorted from blood. The sequence was obtained from a man aged 18 to 35 in good health. V and J are TRBV27 and TRBJ2-1, with 7 positions matching TRBD2. CDR3 residues: CASQASGYNEQFF. CDR3 nucleotide sequence: TGTGCCAGCCAAGCTAGCGGATACAATGAGCAGTTCTTC.